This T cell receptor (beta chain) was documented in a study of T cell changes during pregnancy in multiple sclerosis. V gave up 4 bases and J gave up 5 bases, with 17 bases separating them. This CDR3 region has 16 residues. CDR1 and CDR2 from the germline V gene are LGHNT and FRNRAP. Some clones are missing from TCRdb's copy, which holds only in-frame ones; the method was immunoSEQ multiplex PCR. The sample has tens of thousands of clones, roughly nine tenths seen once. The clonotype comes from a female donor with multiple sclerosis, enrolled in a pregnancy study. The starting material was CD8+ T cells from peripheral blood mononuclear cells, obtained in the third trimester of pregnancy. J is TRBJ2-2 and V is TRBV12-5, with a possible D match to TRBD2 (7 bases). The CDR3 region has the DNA TGTGCTAGTGGTTCTGCGGGGGCGGTAGTAACCGGGGAGCTGTTTTTT. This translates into CASGSAGAVVTGELFF.